This T cell receptor beta chain derives from a study of regulatory T cells in long-lasting Graves disease. There are a few counts of this clonotype. Time point: newly diagnosed GD, antithyroid drugs for less than 3 months. The TCR library was made from RNA extracted from PBMCs. Patients met American Thyroid Association criteria for Graves' disease. The V and J ends lost 1 base and 0 bases, in that order; junction bases with no gene match: 4. The CDR3 consists of 15 residues. The germline V gene encodes CDR1 SQVTM and CDR2 ANQGSEA. TCR beta libraries were built with iRepertoire HTBI primers and Arm-PCR of CDR3 regions. TCRdb fed the multiplex PCR reads into MiXCR, producing one record per CDR3 protein. Here the sample spans about 530,000 distinct CDR3 sequences, roughly a sixth being singletons. The sample was also linked to a second study, of T cells in Graves' hyperthyroidism and ophthalmopathy.

The receptor comes from a woman aged 35 to 59 with Graves disease. The material sequenced was peripheral blood mononuclear cells (PBMCs), taken at new diagnosis, from a patient treated with antithyroid drugs. The chain links TRBV29-1 to TRBJ2-7, with 9 nucleotides matching TRBD1. CDR3 region: CSVEGTGDSSYEQYF. The CDR3 bases are TGCAGCGTTGAAGGGACAGGGGATAGCTCCTACGAGCAGTACTTC.